This TCR beta chain appears in the sequencing data of a study of CD8+ T cells in alopecia areata. Study information: Treatment comprised oral tofacitinib, 5 to 10 mg twice daily, in treated patients. Broader study findings: Scalp repertoires also include resident alphabeta T cells from normal skin. Treatment with tofacitinib significantly lowered scalp clonality and reduced expanded CD8+ clones among the top 100.

As to treatment: oral pan-JAK inhibitor, 5-10 mg twice daily. From PBMCs, CD4+ and CD8+ T cells were sorted. The CDR3 is 16 residues long. Germline V lookup: CDR1 SGHDT, CDR2 YYEEEE. Trimming took 4 bases from V and 3 from J; bases not matched to a gene: 9. In regard to this clone: Its antigen remains unidentified.

Sequencing templates came from extracted RNA that was reverse transcribed into cDNA. Repertoires were generated with immunoSEQ multiplex PCR, while TCRdb's copy carries only in-frame clones and drops some. The table lists 170,000 or so clones, under 60% of them singletons. The origin of this receptor is a human donor with alopecia areata. The chain has TRBV5-6 and TRBJ2-7; 11 bases line up with TRBD2. The sequences come from CD8+ T cells sorted from blood, collected at week 24, from a patient treated with tofacitinib. The CDR3, as DNA: TGTGCCAGCAGCCCGGGCCTAGCGGGGGGCGTCTACGAGCAGTACTTC. It codes for CASSPGLAGGVYEQYF.